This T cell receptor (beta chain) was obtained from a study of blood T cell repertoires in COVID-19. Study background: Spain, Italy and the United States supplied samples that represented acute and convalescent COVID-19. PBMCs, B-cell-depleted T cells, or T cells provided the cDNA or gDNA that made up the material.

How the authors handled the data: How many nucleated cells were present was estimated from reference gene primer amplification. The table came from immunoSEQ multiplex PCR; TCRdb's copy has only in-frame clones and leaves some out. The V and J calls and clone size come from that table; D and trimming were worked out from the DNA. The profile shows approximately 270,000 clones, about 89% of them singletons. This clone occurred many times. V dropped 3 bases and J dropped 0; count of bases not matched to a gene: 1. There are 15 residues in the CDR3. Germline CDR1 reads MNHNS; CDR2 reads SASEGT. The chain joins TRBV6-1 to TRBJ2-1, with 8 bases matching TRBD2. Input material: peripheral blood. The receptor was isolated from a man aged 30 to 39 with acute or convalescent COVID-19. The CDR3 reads CASSDLAGSYNEQFF. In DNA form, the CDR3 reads TGTGCCAGCAGTGATCTAGCGGGCTCCTACAATGAGCAGTTCTTC.